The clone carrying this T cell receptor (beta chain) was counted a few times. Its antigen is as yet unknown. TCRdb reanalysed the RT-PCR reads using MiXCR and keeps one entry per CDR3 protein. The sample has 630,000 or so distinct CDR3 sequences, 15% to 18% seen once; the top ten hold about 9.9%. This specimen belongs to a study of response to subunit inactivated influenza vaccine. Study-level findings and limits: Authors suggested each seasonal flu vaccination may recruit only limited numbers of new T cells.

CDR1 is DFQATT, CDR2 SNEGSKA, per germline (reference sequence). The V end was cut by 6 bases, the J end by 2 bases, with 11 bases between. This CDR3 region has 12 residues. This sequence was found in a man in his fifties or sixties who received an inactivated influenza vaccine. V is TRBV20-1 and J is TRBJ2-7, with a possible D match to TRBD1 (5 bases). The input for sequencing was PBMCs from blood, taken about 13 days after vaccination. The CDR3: CSASQGPYEQYF. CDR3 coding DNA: TGCAGTGCCTCCCAGGGTCCCTACGAGCAGTACTTC.